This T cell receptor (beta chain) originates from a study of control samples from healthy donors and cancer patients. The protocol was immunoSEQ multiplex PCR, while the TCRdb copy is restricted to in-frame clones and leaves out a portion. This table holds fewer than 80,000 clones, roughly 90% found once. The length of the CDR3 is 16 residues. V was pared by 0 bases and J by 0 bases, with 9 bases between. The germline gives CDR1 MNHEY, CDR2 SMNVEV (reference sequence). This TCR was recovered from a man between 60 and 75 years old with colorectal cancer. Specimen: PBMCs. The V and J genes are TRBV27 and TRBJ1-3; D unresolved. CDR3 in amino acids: CASSLSRAISGNTIYF. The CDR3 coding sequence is TGTGCCAGCAGTTTATCTCGGGCGATCTCTGGAAACACCATATATTTT.